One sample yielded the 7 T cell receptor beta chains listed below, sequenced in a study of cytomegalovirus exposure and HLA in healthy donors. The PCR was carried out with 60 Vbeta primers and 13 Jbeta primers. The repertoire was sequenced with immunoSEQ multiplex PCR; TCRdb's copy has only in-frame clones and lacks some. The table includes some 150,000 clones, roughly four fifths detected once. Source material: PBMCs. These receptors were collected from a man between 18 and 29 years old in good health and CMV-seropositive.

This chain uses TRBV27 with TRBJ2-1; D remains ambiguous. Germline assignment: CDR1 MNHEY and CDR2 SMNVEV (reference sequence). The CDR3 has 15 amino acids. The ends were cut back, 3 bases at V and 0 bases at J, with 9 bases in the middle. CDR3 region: CASSFGWSSYNEQFF. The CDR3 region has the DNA TGTGCCAGCAGTTTTGGGTGGAGCTCCTACAATGAGCAGTTCTTC.

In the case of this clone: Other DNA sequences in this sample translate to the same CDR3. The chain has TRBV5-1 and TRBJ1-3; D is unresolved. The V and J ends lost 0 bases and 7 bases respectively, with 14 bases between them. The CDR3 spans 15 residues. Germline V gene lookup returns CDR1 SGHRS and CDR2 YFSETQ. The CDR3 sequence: CASSLGSGTGNTIYF. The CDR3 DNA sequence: TGCGCCAGCAGCTTGGGGTCAGGAACGGGGAACACCATATATTTT.

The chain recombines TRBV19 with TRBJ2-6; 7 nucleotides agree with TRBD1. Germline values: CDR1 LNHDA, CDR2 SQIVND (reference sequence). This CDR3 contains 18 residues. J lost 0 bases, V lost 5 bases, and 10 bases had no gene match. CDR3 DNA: TGTGCCAGTAGTCTGACAGGGCGCCGGGGCTCTGGGGCCAACGTCCTGACTTTC. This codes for CASSLTGRRGSGANVLTF. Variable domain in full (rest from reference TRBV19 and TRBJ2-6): DGGITQSPKYLFRKEGQNVTLSCEQNLNHDAMYWYRQDPGQGLRLIYYSQIVNDFQKGDIAEGYSVSREKKESFPLTVTSAQKNPTAFYLCASSLTGRRGSGANVLTFGAGSRLTVL.

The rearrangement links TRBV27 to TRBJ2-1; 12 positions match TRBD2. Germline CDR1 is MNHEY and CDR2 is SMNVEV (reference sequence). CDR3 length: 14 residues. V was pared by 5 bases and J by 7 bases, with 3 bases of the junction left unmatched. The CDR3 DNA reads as TGTGCCAGCAGTCCCGGACTAGCGGGAAATGAGCAGTTCTTC. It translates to CASSPGLAGNEQFF.

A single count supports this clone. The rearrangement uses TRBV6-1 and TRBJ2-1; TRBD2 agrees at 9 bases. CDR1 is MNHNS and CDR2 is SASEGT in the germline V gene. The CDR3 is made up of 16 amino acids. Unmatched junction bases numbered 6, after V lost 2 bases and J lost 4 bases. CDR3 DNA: TGTGCCAGCAGTGAAATTCATAGCGGGAGTTACAATGAGCAGTTCTTC. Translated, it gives CASSEIHSGSYNEQFF.

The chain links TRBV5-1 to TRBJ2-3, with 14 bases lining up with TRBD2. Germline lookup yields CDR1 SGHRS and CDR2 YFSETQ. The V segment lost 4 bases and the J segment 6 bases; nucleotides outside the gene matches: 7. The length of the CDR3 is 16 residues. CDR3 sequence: CASSQGLAGATDTQYF. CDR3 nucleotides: TGCGCCAGCAGCCAGGGACTAGCGGGAGCGACCGATACGCAGTATTTT.

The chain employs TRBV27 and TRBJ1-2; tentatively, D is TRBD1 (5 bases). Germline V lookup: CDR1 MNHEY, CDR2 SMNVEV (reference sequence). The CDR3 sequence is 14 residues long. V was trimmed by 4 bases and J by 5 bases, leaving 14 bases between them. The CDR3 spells CASSYRSSGYGYTF. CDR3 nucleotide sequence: TGTGCCAGCAGTTACAGGTCATCAGGTTATGGCTACACCTTC.